This T cell receptor (beta chain) was sequenced in a study of spatial heterogeneity in lung cancer. There are 13 residues in the CDR3. CDR1 is MGHRA and CDR2 is YSYEKL in the germline V gene. V gave up 4 bases and J gave up 3 bases, with 9 bases separating them. Time point denoted: sample taken at primary tumor resection. From tumor, nontumor lung or frozen PBMC, whole RNA was taken unsorted for sequencing. This clonotype came up many times. The antigen is unknown. Every molecule of TCR cDNA had its own unique molecular identifier. TCRdb re-derived calls from the 5' RACE reads in MiXCR, one entry per CDR3 protein. The table records fewer than 10,000 distinct CDR3 sequences, roughly 4.5% of them present only once. Overall study results and limits: Expanded intratumoral alpha and beta TCR counts tracked tumor mutation counts.

The chain employs TRBV4-1 and TRBJ2-5, with D uncertain. The sequence was obtained from a female donor with early-stage non-small cell lung cancer. This specimen was lung tumor tissue, taken at surgery. The CDR3 sequence: CASSRGKEETQYF. CDR3 nucleotide sequence: TGCGCCAGCAGCCGTGGGAAGGAAGAGACCCAGTACTTC.